The rows below give T cell receptor beta chains drawn from one sample of a study of blood T cell repertoires in COVID-19. The table came from immunoSEQ multiplex PCR; TCRdb's copy has only in-frame clones and leaves some out. Of about 250,000 clones in the sample, about 87% are singletons; the top ten hold 2.5% to 3.5%. The sample comprised PBMCs or T cells enriched from blood (not recorded which). These TCRs come from a woman aged 45-65 years who had recovered from COVID-19. CDR3s include the opening cysteine and the closing phenylalanine or tryptophan. D genes are given only for firm matches. The size of a clone is reported for some rows only, either as once, few or many, or as a class for expanded clones.

cdr3_aa cdr3_nt clone_size j_call v_call d_call
CAWSVRGVSGNTIYF TGTGCCTGGAGTGTACGGGGAGTCTCTGGAAACACCATATATTTT . TRBJ1-3 TRBV30 .
CASIQGGRTEAFF TGTGCCAGCATCCAGGGGGGTCGGACTGAAGCTTTCTTT . TRBJ1-1 TRBV28 TRBD1
CASSLAGDLGEQYF TGTGCCAGCAGCTTAGCGGGAGATCTAGGCGAGCAGTACTTC . TRBJ2-7 TRBV7-2 .
CASSPFSYNEQFF TGTGCCAGCAGCCCCTTTTCCTACAATGAGCAGTTCTTC . TRBJ2-1 TRBV7-3 .
CASSPQGGHEKLFF TGTGCCAGCAGCCCACAGGGTGGGCATGAAAAACTGTTTTTT . TRBJ1-4 TRBV5-5 .
CASQPGGRESEAFF TGTGCCTCCCAACCCGGAGGGAGGGAGAGTGAAGCTTTCTTT . TRBJ1-1 TRBV30 .
CASSPQGSTNQPQHF TGTGCCAGCAGCCCACAGGGATCTACCAATCAGCCCCAGCATTTT . TRBJ1-5 TRBV5-8 .
CATQTRGGITKNIQYF TGTGCCACCCAAACTAGGGGGGGTATAACCAAAAACATTCAGTACTTC . TRBJ2-4 TRBV7-2 .
CAWASGTRETQYF TGTGCCTGGGCGAGCGGGACCAGAGAGACCCAGTACTTC . TRBJ2-5 TRBV30 TRBD2
CASSLGGEDEKLFF TGTGCCAGCAGTTTAGGGGGGGAGGACGAAAAACTGTTTTTT . TRBJ1-4 TRBV28 .
CASSLRSSTGGEAFF TGTGCCAGCAGTTTAAGGAGTAGCACAGGGGGAGAAGCTTTCTTT . TRBJ1-1 TRBV27 TRBD1
CASSPWGEFFSAGELFF TGTGCCAGCAGCCCCTGGGGGGAGTTTTTTTCCGCCGGGGAGCTGTTTTTT . TRBJ2-2 TRBV3-1/TRBV3-2 .
CAAVSSGISDTQYF TGTGCCGCCGTATCCAGCGGGATCTCAGATACGCAGTATTTT . TRBJ2-3 TRBV6-5 TRBD2
CASSLNDRRINEQFF TGTGCCAGTTCCCTTAACGACAGAAGGATCAATGAGCAGTTCTTC . TRBJ2-1 TRBV19 .
CASSRGTGREPLHF TGTGCCAGCAGTCGCGGGACAGGGAGAGAGCCCCTCCACTTT . TRBJ1-6 TRBV5-4 TRBD1
CASRLAAGGNQPQHF TGTGCCAGCAGATTGGCTGCGGGGGGCAATCAGCCCCAGCATTTT . TRBJ1-5 TRBV28 .
CASTRTGNSNQPQHF TGTGCCAGCACTAGGACAGGGAATAGCAATCAGCCCCAGCATTTT . TRBJ1-5 TRBV2 TRBD1
CASSLLQGASEQYF TGTGCCAGCAGTTTACTTCAGGGGGCTTCCGAGCAGTACTTC once TRBJ2-7 TRBV27 TRBD1
CASSVGQGRNTEAFF TGTGCCAGCAGCGTGGGACAGGGACGGAACACTGAAGCTTTCTTT once TRBJ1-1 TRBV7-9 TRBD1
CASSGTSAPEQYF TGTGCCAGCTCCGGGACTAGCGCGCCCGAGCAGTACTTC once TRBJ2-7 TRBV28 TRBD2
CASSWTSGRGFEQFF TGTGCCAGCAGCTGGACTAGCGGGAGGGGATTTGAGCAGTTCTTC . TRBJ2-1 TRBV14 TRBD2
CAIREDIRSYNEQFF TGTGCCATCAGAGAAGACATCCGCTCCTACAATGAGCAGTTCTTC . TRBJ2-1 TRBV10-3 .
CASSLQGISTDTQYF TGTGCCAGCAGCTTACAGGGTATTAGCACAGATACGCAGTATTTT . TRBJ2-3 TRBV7-8 .